These 16 T cell receptor beta chains share one sample of origin, sequenced in a study of T-cell reconstitution after alpha-beta-depleted transplantation in children. TCRbeta library construction was performed incorporating unique molecular identifiers. From the PCR reads, TCRdb called clonotypes with MiXCR, one entry per CDR3 protein. The table records 180,000 or so distinct CDR3 sequences, approximately 6.8% of them present only once. The material was PBMCs, obtained before TCRalphabeta/CD19-depleted stem cell transplant. These receptor sequences come from a girl less than two years old with combined immunodeficiency, due to receive a stem cell transplant.

This clonotype was seen repeatedly, ten times or more. The rearrangement uses TRBV29-1 and TRBJ2-1; 10 positions agree with TRBD1. Germline V gene data show CDR1 as SQVTM and CDR2 as ANQGSEA. Germline trimming cut 3 bases from V and 2 bases from J; bases unmatched to any gene: 1. This CDR3 has 14 amino acids. The CDR3 protein is CSVEGTGAYNEQFF. The CDR3, as DNA: TGCAGCGTTGAGGGGACAGGGGCCTACAATGAGCAGTTCTTC.

This chain joins TRBV11-2 and TRBJ2-7, with 9 bases matching TRBD1. Germline values: CDR1 SGHAT, CDR2 FQNNGV. J was trimmed by 1 base and V by 5 bases; bases with no gene match: 12. The CDR3 is 17 residues long. CDR3 coding DNA: TGTGCCAGCAGCCATTATCCCGGGACAGGGACATCCTACGAGCAGTACTTC. This gives the protein CASSHYPGTGTSYEQYF.

This clonotype has at least ten counts. The chain has TRBV12-3 or TRBV12-4 and TRBJ1-5; D ambiguous. V gave up 3 bases and J gave up 0 bases, with 3 bases separating them. CDR3 length: 13 amino acids. The CDR3 here is CASSFGSNQPQHF. In DNA form, the CDR3 reads TGTGCCAGCAGTTTCGGTAGCAATCAGCCCCAGCATTTT.

This clonotype was picked up many times. Mismatch with germline at one junction end may stem from a read error. This rearrangement joins TRBV4-1 to TRBJ2-1; D uncertain. Per germline, CDR1 MGHRA and CDR2 YSYEKL. This CDR3 has 16 amino acids. CDR3 coding DNA: TGCGCCAGCAGCCCCTTGAGGCCGTCACTCTACAATGAGCAATTCTTC. Translated, it gives CASSPLRPSLYNEQFF.

The chain combines TRBV7-6 with TRBJ2-3; D may correspond to TRBD1 or TRBD2 (5 bases each). The CDR3 spans 16 residues. V was cut by 0 bases and J by 6 bases, with 16 bases left in between. Germline V CDR1 and CDR2: SGHVS, FNYEAQ. CDR3 DNA: TGTGCCAGCAGCTTAGCCCCCGGGACGGCAAAGGATACGCAGTATTTT. It codes for CASSLAPGTAKDTQYF.

The chain joins TRBV5-5 to TRBJ2-1, with D possibly TRBD1 on 5 matching bases. Germline-derived CDR1 and CDR2 are SGHKS and YYEKEE (reference sequence). V was trimmed by 1 base and J by 2 bases, leaving 10 bases between them. The CDR3 runs 15 residues. The CDR3 protein is CASSLQGGTYNEQFF. The CDR3 nucleotides are TGTGCCAGCAGCTTGCAGGGTGGGACCTACAATGAGCAGTTCTTC.

This clonotype was seen repeatedly, ten times or more. The V call is TRBV12-3 or TRBV12-4, the J call TRBJ1-2, with unresolved D. CDR3 length: 13 amino acids. Trimming took off 3 bases at V and 7 bases at J, with 12 bases between the two ends. This CDR3 is CASSFARRGGYTF. In DNA, the CDR3 is TGTGCCAGCAGTTTTGCCAGGAGAGGTGGCTACACCTTC.

This clonotype has a handful of counts. The V and J genes are TRBV7-8 and TRBJ2-7; the D gene is possibly TRBD2 (7 bases). The CDR3 loop spans 16 amino acids. Trimming shortened V by 1 base and J by 6 bases, and 19 bases separated the two germline ends. Germline V gene data show CDR1 as SGHVS and CDR2 as FQNEAQ. CDR3 loop: CASSLGGGAPPTEQYF. The CDR3 nucleotides are TGTGCCAGCAGCTTAGGCGGGGGCGCCCCTCCTACCGAGCAGTACTTC. The whole variable domain, remainder taken from reference TRBV7-8 and TRBJ2-7, is GAGVSQSPRYKVAKRGQDVALRCDPISGHVSLFWYQQALGQGPEFLTYFQNEAQLDKSGLPSDRFFAERPEGSVSTLKIQRTQQEDSAVYLCASSLGGGAPPTEQYFGPGTRLTVT.

This chain connects TRBV6-6 to TRBJ1-1, with unresolved D. Trimming cost V 4 bases and J 7 bases, with 13 bases left between them. This CDR3 has 13 residues. Germline V lookup: CDR1 MNHNY, CDR2 SVGAGI (reference sequence). Here the CDR3 reads CASSLYVSVEAFF. In nucleotides, the CDR3 is TGTGCCAGCAGTTTGTATGTTTCAGTTGAAGCTTTCTTT.

This clonotype was recorded at least ten times. V is TRBV12-3 or TRBV12-4 and J is TRBJ2-3; weak D call: TRBD2 (5 bases). The V end lost 4 bases, the J end lost 5 bases, and 19 bases lay between the germline ends. CDR3 length: 16 residues. CDR3 amino acids: CASSSRSEPWGDTQYF. DNA for the CDR3: TGTGCCAGCAGTTCCCGTAGCGAGCCGTGGGGAGATACGCAGTATTTT.

This clonotype has only a few counts. This chain joins TRBV15 and TRBJ2-5; either TRBD1 or TRBD2 may supply D (6 bases each). The CDR3 is 15 residues long. The germline V and J ends were trimmed by 1 base and 5 bases, with 14 bases remaining between them. Germline V gene data show CDR1 as LNHNV and CDR2 as YYDKDF (reference sequence). The CDR3 sequence: CATSRVVGGLETQYF. The CDR3 DNA is TGTGCCACCAGCAGAGTGGTGGGGGGCCTCGAGACCCAGTACTTC.

This clonotype was recorded many times. The chain couples TRBV27 to TRBJ2-4, with 7 positions matching TRBD2. CDR1 and CDR2 (germline): MNHEY, SMNVEV (reference sequence). The CDR3 runs to 13 residues. V was clipped by 5 bases and J by 8 bases; unmatched bases: 6. This chain's CDR3 is CASSPGGSHIQYF. The CDR3 nucleotides read TGTGCCAGCAGTCCCGGGGGGTCCCACATTCAGTACTTC.

In its sample, this clonotype was seen many times. The gene calls are TRBV25-1 and TRBJ2-2, with unresolved D. Germline V lookup: CDR1 MGHDK, CDR2 SYGVNS. V gave up 4 bases and J gave up 6 bases, with 3 bases separating them. The CDR3 has 11 residues. CDR3 in DNA: TGTGCCAGCAGTGCGGCCGGGGAGCTGTTTTTT. Encoded protein: CASSAAGELFF.

This clonotype was counted at least ten times. The rearrangement links TRBV29-1 to TRBJ1-2, with TRBD1 matching over 9 bases. The V segment lost 0 bases and the J segment 3 bases; nucleotides outside the gene matches: 8. The CDR3 runs to 16 residues. From germline, CDR1 is SQVTM and CDR2 ANQGSEA. The CDR3 DNA reads TGCAGCGTTGAAGAAATGGGGACAGGGAGGGACTATGGCTACACCTTC. It is translated as CSVEEMGTGRDYGYTF. Together with reference TRBV29-1 and TRBJ1-2, the CDR3 gives the full variable domain: SAVISQKPSRDICQRGTSLTIQCQVDSQVTMMFWYRQQPGQSLTLIATANQGSEATYESGFVIDKFPISRPNLTFSTLTVSNMSPEDSSIYLCSVEEMGTGRDYGYTFGSGTRLTVV.

The sample holds many counts of this clonotype. The chain recombines TRBV21-1 with TRBJ2-6; the table gives TRBD1 as D, unverified against the DNA. TRBV21-1 is listed as a pseudogene. CDR3 length: 19 residues. The CDR3 coding sequence is TGTGCCAGCAGCGGAGTAGACAGGGCCGGAACGACTGGGGCCAACGTCCTGACTTTC. Its translation: CASSGVDRAGTTGANVLTF.

This clonotype was seen many times. J is TRBJ2-5 and V is TRBV4-2; 13 bases fit TRBD2. Per the germline V gene, CDR1 is LGHNA and CDR2 is YNFKEQ. This CDR3 spans 15 amino acids. J lost 9 bases, V lost 1 base, and 5 bases had no gene match. As DNA, the CDR3 is TGTGCCAGCAGCCAAGTCCAACTAGCGGGAGGGCCCCAGTACTTC. Its protein product is CASSQVQLAGGPQYF.